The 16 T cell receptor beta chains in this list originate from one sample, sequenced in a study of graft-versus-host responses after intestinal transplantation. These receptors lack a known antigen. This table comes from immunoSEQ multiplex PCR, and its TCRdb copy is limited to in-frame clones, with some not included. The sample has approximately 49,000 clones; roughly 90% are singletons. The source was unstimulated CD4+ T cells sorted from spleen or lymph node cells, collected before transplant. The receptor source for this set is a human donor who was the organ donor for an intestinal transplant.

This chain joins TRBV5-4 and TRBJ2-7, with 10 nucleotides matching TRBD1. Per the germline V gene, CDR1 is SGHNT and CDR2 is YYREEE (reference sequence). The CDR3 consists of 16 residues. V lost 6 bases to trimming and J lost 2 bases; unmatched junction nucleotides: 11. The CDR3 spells CASTIGGTGVPYEQYF. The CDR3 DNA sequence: TGTGCCAGCACCATAGGGGGGACAGGGGTCCCCTACGAGCAGTACTTC.

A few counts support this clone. CDR3 in amino acids: CASRPPGLASADTQYF. In DNA form, the CDR3 reads TGTGCCAGCCGACCGCCGGGACTAGCGTCGGCAGATACGCAGTATTTT. The chain uses TRBV28 and TRBJ2-3; 10 nucleotides agree with TRBD2. This CDR3 region has 16 residues. The V gene end was trimmed by 8 bases and the J gene end by 4 bases; junction bases not matched to a gene: 12. The germline V gene encodes CDR1 MDHEN and CDR2 SYDVKM.

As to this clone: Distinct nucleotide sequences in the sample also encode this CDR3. CDR3 nucleotide sequence: TGTGCCAGCTCACCACCGGGGGATAGGGGGCGAGCTTTCTTT. Amino acid sequence: CASSPPGDRGRAFF. The gene calls are TRBV18 and TRBJ1-1; 7 bases map to TRBD1. Per the germline V gene, CDR1 is KGHSH and CDR2 is LQKENI. The CDR3 spans 14 residues. Trimming removed 0 bases from V and 10 bases from J; junction bases left unmatched: 8.

The CDR3 spells CASSLGLGQTYEQYF. The CDR3 region has the DNA TGTGCCAGCAGTTTAGGTTTAGGACAGACCTACGAGCAGTACTTC. V usage is TRBV28 and J usage is TRBJ2-7; possibly TRBD1 for D (6 bases). V lost 2 bases and J lost 2, with 13 bases in between. The CDR3 totals 15 residues. The V gene's germline CDR1 is MDHEN and CDR2 SYDVKM.

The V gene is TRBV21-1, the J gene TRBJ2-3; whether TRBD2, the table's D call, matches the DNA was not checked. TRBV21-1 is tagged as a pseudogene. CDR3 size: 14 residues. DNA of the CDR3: TGTGCCAGCAGCCTCTGGCCGGGGGCAGATACGCAGTATTTT. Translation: CASSLWPGADTQYF.

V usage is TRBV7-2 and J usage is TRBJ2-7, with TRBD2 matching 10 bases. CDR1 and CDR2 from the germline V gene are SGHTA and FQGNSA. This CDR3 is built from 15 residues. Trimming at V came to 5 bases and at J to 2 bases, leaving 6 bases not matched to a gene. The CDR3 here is CASSRPAGGAYEQYF. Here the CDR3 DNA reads TGTGCCAGCAGCCGCCCAGCGGGAGGGGCCTACGAGCAGTACTTC.

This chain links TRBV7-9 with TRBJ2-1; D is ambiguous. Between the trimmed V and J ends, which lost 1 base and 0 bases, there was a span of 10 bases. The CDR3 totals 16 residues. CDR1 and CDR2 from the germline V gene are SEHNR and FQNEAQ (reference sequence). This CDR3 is CASSLDRYRSYNEQFF. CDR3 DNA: TGTGCCAGCAGCTTAGATAGATATCGCTCCTACAATGAGCAGTTCTTC.

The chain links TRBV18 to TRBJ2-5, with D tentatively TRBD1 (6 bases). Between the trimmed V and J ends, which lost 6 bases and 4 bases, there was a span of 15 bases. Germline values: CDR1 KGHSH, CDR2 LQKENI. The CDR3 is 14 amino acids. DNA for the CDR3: TGTGCCAGCTCGCGACAGACAGGAGGAGAGACCCAGTACTTC. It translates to CASSRQTGGETQYF.

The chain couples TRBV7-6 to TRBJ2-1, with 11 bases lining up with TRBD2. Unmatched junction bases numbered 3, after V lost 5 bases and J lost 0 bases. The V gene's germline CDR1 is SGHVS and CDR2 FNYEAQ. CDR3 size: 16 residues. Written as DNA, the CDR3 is TGTGCCAGCAGCCTACTAGCGGGAGCCTCCTACAATGAGCAGTTCTTC. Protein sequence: CASSLLAGASYNEQFF.

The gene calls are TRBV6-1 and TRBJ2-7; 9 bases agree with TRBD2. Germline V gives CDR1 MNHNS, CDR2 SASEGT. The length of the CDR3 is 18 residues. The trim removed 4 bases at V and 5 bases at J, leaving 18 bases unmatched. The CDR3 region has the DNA TGTGCCAGCAGTGGTTTTTCTAGCGGGGAGGGGCCTCTGGACGAGCAGTACTTC. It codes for CASSGFSSGEGPLDEQYF.

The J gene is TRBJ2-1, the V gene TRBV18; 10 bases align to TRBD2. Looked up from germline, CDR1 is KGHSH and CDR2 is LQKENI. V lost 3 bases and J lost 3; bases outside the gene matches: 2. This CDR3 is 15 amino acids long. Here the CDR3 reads CASSPGTSVYNEQFF. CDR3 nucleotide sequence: TGTGCCAGCTCACCTGGGACTAGCGTCTACAATGAGCAGTTCTTC.

CDR3 region: CASSRAGVTEAFF. CDR3 nucleotides: TGTGCCAGCAGCAGGGCAGGGGTCACTGAAGCTTTCTTT. The chain recombines TRBV11-2 with TRBJ1-1, with D maybe TRBD1 (6 bases). The germline V gene has CDR1 SGHAT and CDR2 FQNNGV. V gave up 5 bases and J gave up 4 bases, with 11 bases separating them. This CDR3 has 13 amino acids.

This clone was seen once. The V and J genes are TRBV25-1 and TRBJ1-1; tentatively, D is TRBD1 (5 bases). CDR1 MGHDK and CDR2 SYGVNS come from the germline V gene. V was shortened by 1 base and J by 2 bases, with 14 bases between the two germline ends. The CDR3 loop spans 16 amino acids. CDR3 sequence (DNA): TGTGCCAGCAGTGAATCAGCCAGGGCTGGTAACACTGAAGCTTTCTTT. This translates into CASSESARAGNTEAFF. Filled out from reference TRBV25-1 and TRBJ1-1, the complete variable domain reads EADIYQTPRYLVIGTGKKITLECSQTMGHDKMYWYQQDPGMELHLIHYSYGVNSTEKGDLSSESTVSRIRTEHFPLTLESARPSHTSQYLCASSESARAGNTEAFFGQGTRLTVV.

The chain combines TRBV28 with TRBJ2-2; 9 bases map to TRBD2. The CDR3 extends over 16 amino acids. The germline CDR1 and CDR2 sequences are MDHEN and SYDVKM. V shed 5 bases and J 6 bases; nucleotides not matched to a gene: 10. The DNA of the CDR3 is TGTGCCAGCAGTCTTCCTAGCGGGACCAGTTCCGGGGAGCTGTTTTTT. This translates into CASSLPSGTSSGELFF.

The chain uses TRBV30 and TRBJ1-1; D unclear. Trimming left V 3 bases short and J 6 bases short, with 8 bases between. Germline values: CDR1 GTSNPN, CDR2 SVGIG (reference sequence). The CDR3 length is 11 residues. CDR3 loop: CAWSGRAEAFF. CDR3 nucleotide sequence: TGTGCCTGGAGCGGGAGGGCTGAAGCTTTCTTT.

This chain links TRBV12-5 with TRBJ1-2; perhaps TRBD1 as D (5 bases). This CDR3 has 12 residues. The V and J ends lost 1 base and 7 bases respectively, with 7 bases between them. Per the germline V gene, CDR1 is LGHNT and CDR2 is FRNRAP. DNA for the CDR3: TGTGCTAGTGGTTTGGCCAGGGTTGGCTACACCTTC. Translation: CASGLARVGYTF.